A single sample gave rise to the 16 T cell receptor beta chains below, sequenced in a study of T cell responses to AZD1222 COVID-19 vaccine. Sequencing used immunoSEQ multiplex PCR; TCRdb keeps in-frame clones, though not all of them. Among approximately 100,000 clones listed, about 87% were seen once. Sequencing was performed on peripheral blood, taken on day 0 of AZD1222 vaccination. Every receptor here comes from an adult in good health.

The rearrangement joins TRBV3-1 (or the pseudogene TRBV3-2) to TRBJ1-1, with TRBD1 identical over 7 bases. Trimming at V came to 4 bases and at J to 1 base, leaving 6 bases not matched to a gene. Germline CDR1 and CDR2: LGHDT and YNNKEL (reference sequence). There are 15 residues in the CDR3. This CDR3 reads CASSPGTDRNTEAFF. DNA for the CDR3: TGTGCCAGCAGCCCCGGGACAGACAGGAACACTGAAGCTTTCTTT.

This clone was detected only a few times. This CDR3 reads CASSYPGRYGETQYF. The CDR3 DNA reads as TGTGCCAGCAGCTACCCGGGACGTTACGGAGAGACCCAGTACTTC. V is TRBV5-8 and J is TRBJ2-5; D tentatively reads TRBD1 or TRBD2 (5 bases each). This CDR3 is built from 15 residues. V was cut by 3 bases and J by 4 bases, with 16 bases left in between. CDR1 is SGHTS and CDR2 is YDEGEE in the germline V gene.

This chain uses TRBV29-1 with TRBJ1-2; possibly TRBD1 for D (6 bases). CDR3 length: 14 residues. Germline CDR1 is SQVTM and CDR2 is ANQGSEA. V gave up 5 bases and J gave up 0 bases, with 13 bases separating them. CDR3 in DNA: TGCAGCGTTTTTGGGGGGCGAGCTAACTATGGCTACACCTTC. Protein: CSVFGGRANYGYTF.

The chain has TRBV4-2 and TRBJ1-4; 7 positions match TRBD1. Germline V lookup: CDR1 LGHNA, CDR2 YNFKEQ. CDR3 length equals 17 residues. V trimming: 4 bases; J trimming: 1 base; junction bases outside the gene matches: 9. The CDR3 sequence is CASSPGWRQGTNEKLFF. The CDR3 DNA reads TGTGCCAGCAGCCCAGGGTGGAGACAGGGAACTAATGAAAAACTGTTTTTT.

The gene calls are TRBV6-5 and TRBJ1-5; D remains unclear. Germline CDR1 MNHEY, CDR2 SVGAGI. CDR3 length: 15 residues. Between the trimmed V and J ends, which lost 8 bases and 0 bases, there was a span of 14 bases. The CDR3 loop is CASWIFRDSNQPQHF. The CDR3 DNA reads as TGTGCCAGCTGGATTTTTAGAGATAGCAATCAGCCCCAGCATTTT.

This CDR3 is CASSEHATIKNYGYTF. The DNA for the CDR3 is TGTGCCAGCAGCGAGCACGCTACGATCAAAAACTATGGCTACACCTTC. The chain has TRBV7-2 and TRBJ1-2; no clear D gene. CDR3 size: 16 residues. Germline CDR1 is SGHTA and CDR2 is FQGNSA. The V end lost 5 bases, the J end lost 2 bases, and 18 bases lay between the germline ends.

V is TRBV6-5 and J is TRBJ1-2; D ambiguous. V dropped 6 bases and J dropped 5 bases, with 10 bases sitting between them. The CDR3 has 12 residues. Germline V gene data show CDR1 as MNHEY and CDR2 as SVGAGI. The CDR3: CASSSGPYGYTF. The DNA for the CDR3 is TGTGCCAGCAGCTCAGGACCTTATGGCTACACCTTC.

This clone was picked up a small number of times. J is TRBJ1-1 and V is TRBV7-2; D uncertain. V was cut by 5 bases and J by 0 bases, with 13 bases left in between. CDR3 length equals 15 residues. Germline CDR1 and CDR2: SGHTA and FQGNSA. This CDR3 reads CASSLGRHMNTEAFF. DNA of the CDR3: TGTGCCAGCAGCCTCGGGAGGCACATGAACACTGAAGCTTTCTTT. Variable domain in full (rest from reference TRBV7-2 and TRBJ1-1): GAGVSQSPSNKVTEKGKDVELRCDPISGHTALYWYRQSLGQGLEFLIYFQGNSAPDKSGLPSDRFSAERTGGSVSTLTIQRTQQEDSAVYLCASSLGRHMNTEAFFGQGTRLTVV.

This chain joins TRBV24-1 and TRBJ2-7; tentative D call: TRBD2 (6 bases). The CDR3 extends over 15 amino acids. V lost 3 bases to trimming and J lost 1 base, with 12 bases between them. Germline V gives CDR1 KGHDR, CDR2 SFDVKD. CDR3 DNA: TGTGCCACCAGTGATGGCGGGACCACATCCTACGAGCAGTACTTC. As protein: CATSDGGTTSYEQYF.

The chain combines TRBV5-8 with TRBJ2-1; 10 bases match TRBD2. CDR1 and CDR2 (germline): SGHTS, YDEGEE. The ends lost 0 bases at V and 15 bases at J; junction bases unmatched: 9. The CDR3 extends over 14 amino acids. CDR3 nucleotide sequence: TGTGCCAGCAGCTTGGCTTTCGAGCGGGAGGGCCTGTTCTTC. Protein sequence: CASSLAFEREGLFF.

The V call is TRBV5-1, the J call TRBJ1-1, with D maybe TRBD1 (5 bases). Trimming took 3 bases from V and 1 from J, leaving 13 bases between them. Germline values: CDR1 SGHRS, CDR2 YFSETQ. The CDR3 is 15 residues long. The chain's CDR3 is CASSSTGVGNTEAFF. The DNA for the CDR3 is TGCGCCAGCAGCTCGACGGGGGTGGGGAACACTGAAGCTTTCTTT.

The V and J genes are TRBV6-2 or TRBV6-3 and TRBJ2-1, with D possibly being TRBD1 or TRBD2 (5 bases each). This CDR3 has 16 residues. Germline V gene data show CDR1 as MNHEY and CDR2 as SVGEGT. V was shortened by 4 bases and J by 0 bases, with 13 bases between the two germline ends. CDR3 DNA sequence: TGTGCCAGCAGTTGGGGGAGCGGAAGCTCCTACAATGAGCAGTTCTTC. It yields the protein CASSWGSGSSYNEQFF.

This chain connects TRBV5-1 to TRBJ1-2; the match to TRBD1 covers 7 bases. Germline V gene data show CDR1 as SGHRS and CDR2 as YFSETQ. The CDR3 consists of 14 residues. V dropped 0 bases and J dropped 8; count of bases not matched to a gene: 7. The CDR3 bases are TGCGCCAGCAGCTTGGAGACAGGGCTTAAAGGCTACACCTTC. Translated, it gives CASSLETGLKGYTF. The complete variable domain, with remaining parts taken from reference TRBV5-1 and TRBJ1-2, reads KAGVTQTPRYLIKTRGQQVTLSCSPISGHRSVSWYQQTPGQGLQFLFEYFSETQRNKGNFPGRFSGRQFSNSRSEMNVSTLELGDSALYLCASSLETGLKGYTFGSGTRLTVV.

CDR3 nucleotides: TGTGCCAGCAGCCGAGACGGGTCCGAAAGGGGGGAGCTGTTTTTT. Its translation is CASSRDGSERGELFF. V usage is TRBV7-8 and J usage is TRBJ2-2, with D uncertain. Germline V gene data show CDR1 as SGHVS and CDR2 as FQNEAQ. The CDR3 covers 15 residues. V lost 5 bases and J lost 8, with 18 bases in between.

This clone was observed once. The rearrangement links TRBV5-1 to TRBJ2-7; D possibly corresponds to TRBD2 (5 bases). Per germline, CDR1 SGHRS and CDR2 YFSETQ. This CDR3 is built from 16 residues. Trimming removed 0 bases from V and 4 bases from J, with 17 bases in between. This chain's CDR3 is CASSLAGLTGMYEQYF. In DNA, the CDR3 is TGCGCCAGCAGCTTGGCCGGTTTAACGGGGATGTACGAGCAGTACTTC.

The chain is built from TRBV9 and TRBJ2-1; no clear D. V dropped 0 bases and J dropped 10 bases, with 11 bases sitting between them. Germline CDR1 SGDLS, CDR2 YYNGEE. This CDR3 contains 13 residues. This chain's CDR3 is CASSVELYREQFF. The CDR3 DNA follows: TGTGCCAGCAGCGTAGAACTCTATCGGGAGCAGTTCTTC.